One and the same sample provided the 26 T cell receptor beta chains below, sequenced in a study of blood T cell repertoires in COVID-19. Clones were read by immunoSEQ multiplex PCR, and TCRdb kept only the in-frame ones, dropping some. The table has some 180,000 clones, more than 80% seen once; the top ten hold roughly 12%. The sequenced sample was peripheral blood. The receptors shown here come from a woman of 80 years or more with COVID-19, enrolled during active disease.

The genes are TRBV2 and TRBJ1-2; possibly TRBD1 for D (5 bases). CDR1 and CDR2 (germline): SNHLY, FYNNEI. Trimming cost V 6 bases and J 2 bases, with 7 bases left between them. The CDR3 runs 12 residues. CDR3 loop: CASRRDNYGYTF. CDR3 DNA: TGTGCCAGCAGGCGGGACAACTATGGCTACACCTTC.

The V gene is TRBV11-3, the J gene TRBJ2-1, with 10 bases fitting TRBD2. The CDR3 is 16 residues long. The ends lost 0 bases at V and 10 bases at J; junction bases unmatched: 9. Germline CDR1 reads SGHNT; CDR2 reads YENEEA. DNA of the CDR3: TGTGCCAGCAGCTTAGACCATAAGCGGGGGGGAGGAGAGCAGTTCTTC. The encoded protein is CASSLDHKRGGGEQFF.

This rearrangement joins TRBV6-5 to TRBJ1-1; D call uncertain. The V end lost 0 bases, the J end lost 4 bases, and 6 bases lay between the germline ends. Germline V gives CDR1 MNHEY, CDR2 SVGAGI. CDR3 length: 13 residues. The CDR3, as DNA: TGTGCCAGCAGTTACTCAAGGAGCACTGAAGCTTTCTTT. Its protein is CASSYSRSTEAFF.

The chain recombines TRBV11-2 with TRBJ1-3; D unclear. The CDR3 is 14 amino acids. Trimming stripped 5 bases from V and 0 bases from J, with 8 bases between. Germline V lookup: CDR1 SGHAT, CDR2 FQNNGV. The CDR3 is CASSRGSSGNTIYF. The CDR3 coding sequence is TGTGCCAGCAGCCGAGGTAGCTCTGGAAACACCATATATTTT.

This clone was detected a few times. V is TRBV21-1 and J is TRBJ2-4; no DNA check was done on the table's D call, TRBD1. TRBV21-1 is assigned pseudogene status. The CDR3 sequence is 16 residues long. The CDR3: CASSHGTGVAKNIQYF. The DNA for the CDR3 is TGTGCCAGCAGCCACGGGACAGGGGTAGCCAAAAACATTCAGTACTTC.

This CDR3 is CASSPRDRGIYEQYF. CDR3 coding DNA: TGCGCCAGCAGTCCTCGGGACAGGGGTATATACGAGCAGTACTTC. This chain connects TRBV5-1 to TRBJ2-7; 10 bases fit TRBD1. CDR1 is SGHRS and CDR2 is YFSETQ in the germline V gene. The junction had 9 bases not matched to a gene; V was cut back by 5 bases and J by 4 bases. The CDR3 extends over 15 amino acids.

The rearrangement links TRBV3-1 (or the pseudogene TRBV3-2) to TRBJ2-7; D might be TRBD2 (5 bases). Germline V gene sequence: CDR1 LGHDT, CDR2 YNNKEL (reference sequence). The V gene lost 3 bases and the J gene lost 6 bases, with 18 bases spanning the gap. The CDR3 totals 15 residues. CDR3 nucleotides: TGTGCCAGCAGCCACCCCCTCCGGAGGACGGTCGAGCAGTACTTC. It codes for CASSHPLRRTVEQYF.

The J gene is TRBJ2-3, the V gene TRBV7-9, with TRBD2 identical over 14 bases. The CDR3 is 16 amino acids. CDR1 is SEHNR, CDR2 FQNEAQ, per germline (reference sequence). V was clipped by 6 bases and J by 5 bases; unmatched bases: 7. The CDR3 loop is CASSLTSGGAGDTQYF. The CDR3 DNA sequence: TGTGCCAGCAGTTTGACTAGCGGGGGGGCAGGAGATACGCAGTATTTT.

The CDR3 DNA follows: TGTGCCAGCAGCCCTAACGGACTAGGCTACAATGAGCAGTTCTTC. Translation: CASSPNGLGYNEQFF. This chain links TRBV5-6 with TRBJ2-1, with 7 bases aligning to TRBD2. CDR3 length: 15 residues. Germline V gives CDR1 SGHDT, CDR2 YYEEEE. J was trimmed by 3 bases and V by 4 bases; bases with no gene match: 7.

The table lists this clone with a few counts. This CDR3 reads CASSFIGRGTEAFF. The CDR3 DNA is TGTGCCAGCAGTTTCATCGGCCGGGGTACTGAAGCTTTCTTT. The chain links TRBV27 to TRBJ1-1, with D uncertain. The CDR3 is 14 residues long. The germline V and J ends were trimmed by 3 bases and 5 bases, with 13 bases remaining between them. Germline V gene lookup returns CDR1 MNHEY and CDR2 SMNVEV (reference sequence).

This chain connects TRBV20-1 to TRBJ1-1; 8 positions match TRBD1. In germline, CDR1 is DFQATT, CDR2 SNEGSKA (reference sequence). The ends lost 6 bases at V and 7 bases at J; junction bases unmatched: 4. The CDR3 totals 11 residues. The CDR3 loop reads CSAPGQGEAFF. The CDR3 bases are TGCAGTGCCCCCGGACAGGGTGAAGCTTTCTTT.

The V call is TRBV2, the J call TRBJ2-1; 9 bases match TRBD2. The ends lost 10 bases at V and 4 bases at J; junction bases unmatched: 11. Germline CDR1 is SNHLY and CDR2 is FYNNEI. This CDR3 has 15 amino acids. The CDR3 DNA sequence: TGTGCCACCTCCAAGCTAGCGGGGAGGTACAATGAGCAGTTCTTC. This translates into CATSKLAGRYNEQFF.

This chain links TRBV4-1 with TRBJ1-2; D not resolved. CDR3 size: 14 residues. Trimming stripped 3 bases from V and 5 bases from J, with 13 bases between. From germline, CDR1 is MGHRA and CDR2 YSYEKL. Here the CDR3 reads CASSHMTGSYGYTF. For the CDR3, the DNA is TGCGCCAGCAGCCACATGACCGGGAGTTATGGCTACACCTTC.

V and J are TRBV6-2 or TRBV6-3 and TRBJ1-3; D is possibly TRBD1 (6 bases). Per germline, CDR1 MNHEY and CDR2 SVGEGT. V was cut by 5 bases and J by 0 bases, with 11 bases left in between. The CDR3 extends over 15 amino acids. The CDR3 DNA sequence: TGTGCCAGCAGTCAAAGGACAGCCTCTGGAAACACCATATATTTT. Translating it yields CASSQRTASGNTIYF.

The chain is built from TRBV18 and TRBJ2-7; 9 nucleotides align to TRBD1. The V gene end was trimmed by 2 bases and the J gene end by 5 bases; junction bases not matched to a gene: 4. Germline V CDR1 and CDR2: KGHSH, LQKENI. The CDR3 spans 14 residues. For the CDR3, the DNA is TGTGCCAGCTCACCAGGGACAGGGACTAACGAGCAGTACTTC. This sequence encodes CASSPGTGTNEQYF.

V gene TRBV5-4 combines with J gene TRBJ2-2; 7 bases line up with TRBD1. The CDR3 extends over 15 amino acids. Trimming removed 3 bases from V and 4 bases from J; junction bases left unmatched: 6. Per the germline V gene, CDR1 is SGHNT and CDR2 is YYREEE (reference sequence). The CDR3 DNA is TGTGCCAGCAGCTCAGGGGGTAGGGGCACCGGGGAGCTGTTTTTT. Translation: CASSSGGRGTGELFF.

Remarks on this clone: This sample also contains other DNA sequences that code for the same CDR3. The chain combines TRBV30 with TRBJ1-1, with D maybe TRBD1 (5 bases). The CDR3 totals 13 residues. Trimming removed 5 bases from V and 0 bases from J, with 10 bases in between. Germline loops: CDR1 GTSNPN, CDR2 SVGIG (reference sequence). CDR3 in amino acids: CAWDRGMNTEAFF. The CDR3 bases are TGTGCCTGGGATCGGGGGATGAACACTGAAGCTTTCTTT. Full variable domain (outside the CDR3, taken from reference TRBV30 and TRBJ1-1): SQTIHQWPATLVQPVGSPLSLECTVEGTSNPNLYWYRQAAGRGLQLLFYSVGIGQISSEVPQNLSASRPQDRQFILSSKKLLLSDSGFYLCAWDRGMNTEAFFGQGTRLTVV.

This chain connects TRBV18 to TRBJ2-2; tentative D call: TRBD2 (6 bases). In germline, CDR1 is KGHSH, CDR2 LQKENI. Trimming pared 3 bases from V and 0 bases from J, leaving 8 bases between. There are 15 residues in the CDR3. As DNA, the CDR3 is TGTGCCAGCTCACCGCGGGACTCGAACACCGGGGAGCTGTTTTTT. This translates into CASSPRDSNTGELFF. The complete variable domain, with remaining parts taken from reference TRBV18 and TRBJ2-2, reads NAGVMQNPRHLVRRRGQEARLRCSPMKGHSHVYWYRQLPEEGLKFMVYLQKENIIDESGMPKERFSAEFPKEGPSILRIQQVVRGDSAAYFCASSPRDSNTGELFFGEGSRLTVL.

The chain joins TRBV12-3 or TRBV12-4 to TRBJ1-3; 9 bases match TRBD1. CDR3 length equals 13 residues. V lost 6 bases, J lost 7 bases, and 4 bases stayed unmatched. CDR3 in amino acids: CASSQGTGNTIYF. DNA for the CDR3: TGTGCCAGCAGCCAAGGGACAGGGAACACCATATATTTT.

The chain links TRBV4-1 to TRBJ2-1; 7 bases match TRBD2. Per the germline V gene, CDR1 is MGHRA and CDR2 is YSYEKL. The CDR3 is 15 residues long. V shed 4 bases and J 8 bases; nucleotides not matched to a gene: 11. Here the CDR3 DNA reads TGCGCCAGCAGCCTCGCATACCGCCGGGGGGATGAGCAGTTCTTC. This gives the protein CASSLAYRRGDEQFF.

The rearrangement uses TRBV25-1 and TRBJ1-2; D is ambiguous. Trimming removed 7 bases at V and 7 bases at J, with 13 bases between. The CDR3 is 12 amino acids. The germline gives CDR1 MGHDK, CDR2 SYGVNS. The CDR3 nucleotides are TGTGCCAGCACTGCTGAGGCGGTTGGCTACACCTTC. Amino acids: CASTAEAVGYTF.

The CDR3 DNA reads TGTGCCAGCAGCTTAGGGCCAGGCTCTGGAAACACCATATATTTT. It translates to CASSLGPGSGNTIYF. The rearrangement links TRBV11-2 to TRBJ1-3; no definite D call. The CDR3 covers 15 residues. Per germline, CDR1 SGHAT and CDR2 FQNNGV. V lost 1 base, J lost 0 bases, and 7 bases lay in between.

The rearrangement uses TRBV5-1 and TRBJ1-5, with 9 bases identical to TRBD1. V was clipped by 3 bases and J by 2 bases; unmatched bases: 3. CDR3 length equals 15 residues. CDR1 is SGHRS and CDR2 is YFSETQ in the germline V gene. CDR3 nucleotides: TGCGCCAGCAGCTGGACAGGGGAGCGCAATCAGCCCCAGCATTTT. This translates into CASSWTGERNQPQHF. The complete variable domain, with remaining parts taken from reference TRBV5-1 and TRBJ1-5, reads KAGVTQTPRYLIKTRGQQVTLSCSPISGHRSVSWYQQTPGQGLQFLFEYFSETQRNKGNFPGRFSGRQFSNSRSEMNVSTLELGDSALYLCASSWTGERNQPQHFGDGTRLSIL.

In its sample, this clone was seen once. The rearrangement links TRBV7-9 to TRBJ1-3; 7 nucleotides agree with TRBD1. The CDR3 contains 15 residues. Looked up from germline, CDR1 is SEHNR and CDR2 is FQNEAQ (reference sequence). Trimming at V came to 1 base and at J to 3 bases, leaving 3 bases not matched to a gene. The CDR3 sequence: CASSLGQGDGNTIYF. The CDR3 bases are TGTGCCAGCAGCTTAGGACAGGGAGATGGAAACACCATATATTTT.

This rearrangement joins TRBV5-1 to TRBJ1-6, with no clear D. The length of the CDR3 is 15 residues. The germline V gene encodes CDR1 SGHRS and CDR2 YFSETQ. The V and J ends lost 4 bases and 9 bases respectively, with 17 bases between them. For the CDR3, the DNA is TGCGCCAGCAGCCCTACGGAGTGGAAAGGTTCACCCCTCCACTTT. Translated, it gives CASSPTEWKGSPLHF.

Remarks on this clone: In the same sample, other DNA sequences code for this CDR3. The chain uses TRBV5-1 and TRBJ2-7; D is possibly TRBD1 (5 bases). This CDR3 has 13 residues. Trimming removed 3 bases at V and 1 base at J, with 8 bases between. Per the germline V gene, CDR1 is SGHRS and CDR2 is YFSETQ. CDR3 region: CASSSQGSYEQYF. DNA of the CDR3: TGCGCCAGCAGCTCTCAGGGTTCCTACGAGCAGTACTTC. Combining the CDR3 with reference TRBV5-1 and TRBJ2-7 gives the whole variable domain KAGVTQTPRYLIKTRGQQVTLSCSPISGHRSVSWYQQTPGQGLQFLFEYFSETQRNKGNFPGRFSGRQFSNSRSEMNVSTLELGDSALYLCASSSQGSYEQYFGPGTRLTVT.